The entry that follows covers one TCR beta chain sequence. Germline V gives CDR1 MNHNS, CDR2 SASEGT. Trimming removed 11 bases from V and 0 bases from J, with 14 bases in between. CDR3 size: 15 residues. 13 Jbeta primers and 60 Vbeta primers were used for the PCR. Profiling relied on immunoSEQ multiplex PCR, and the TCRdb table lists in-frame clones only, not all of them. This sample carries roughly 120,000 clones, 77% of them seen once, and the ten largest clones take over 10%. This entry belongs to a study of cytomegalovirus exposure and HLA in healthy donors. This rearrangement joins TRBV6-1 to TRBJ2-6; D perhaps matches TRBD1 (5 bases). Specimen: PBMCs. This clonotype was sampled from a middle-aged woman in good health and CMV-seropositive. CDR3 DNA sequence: TGTGCCGGGGCGATTCACGGCTCTGGGGCCAACGTCCTGACTTTC. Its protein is CAGAIHGSGANVLTF.